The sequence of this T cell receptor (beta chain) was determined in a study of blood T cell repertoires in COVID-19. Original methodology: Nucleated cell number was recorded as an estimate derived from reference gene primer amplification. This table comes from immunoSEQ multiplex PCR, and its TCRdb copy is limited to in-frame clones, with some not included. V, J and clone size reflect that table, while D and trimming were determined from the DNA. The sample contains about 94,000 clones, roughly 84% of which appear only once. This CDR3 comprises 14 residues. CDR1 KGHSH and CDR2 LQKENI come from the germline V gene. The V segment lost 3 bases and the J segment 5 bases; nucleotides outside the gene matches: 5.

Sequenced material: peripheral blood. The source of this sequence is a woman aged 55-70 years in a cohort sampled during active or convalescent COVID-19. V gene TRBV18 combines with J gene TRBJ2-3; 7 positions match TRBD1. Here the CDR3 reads CASSPDRARDTQYF. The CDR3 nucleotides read TGTGCCAGCTCACCTGACAGGGCGAGAGATACGCAGTATTTT.